What follows are 28 T cell receptor beta chains derived from one specimen sequenced in a study of blood T cells in healthy people across ages. Primed by a sample-barcoded 5' primer and a J-beta primer mix, a second PCR proceeded for about 6 to 12 cycles. TCRdb ran MiXCR on the 5' RACE reads and lists one entry per CDR3 protein. This table holds fewer than 750,000 distinct CDR3 sequences, 40% to 50% found once. Material: blood. The receptors were sampled from a man at least 80 years old in good health.

The chain is built from TRBV6-2 or TRBV6-3 and TRBJ2-7, with 9 nucleotides matching TRBD2. The CDR3 is made up of 14 amino acids. The germline CDR1 and CDR2 sequences are MNHEY and SVGEGT. With 7 bases clipped from V and 5 bases from J, the junction kept 9 bases outside the gene matches. The DNA for the CDR3 is TGTGCCAGCAAGAGGGGGACTAGCATCGACGAGCAGTACTTC. Protein sequence: CASKRGTSIDEQYF.

The chain employs TRBV20-1 and TRBJ2-1, with 8 bases matching TRBD2. This CDR3 region has 15 residues. Germline CDR1 reads DFQATT; CDR2 reads SNEGSKA (reference sequence). V lost 3 bases and J lost 7; bases outside the gene matches: 11. The CDR3 nucleotides are TGCAGTGCTAGTAGAGCGGGAGAACCGGGGAATGAGCAGTTCTTC. Protein product: CSASRAGEPGNEQFF.

This clonotype was seen more than once but under ten times. The V gene is TRBV9, the J gene TRBJ2-3; perhaps TRBD2 as D (6 bases). In germline, CDR1 is SGDLS, CDR2 YYNGEE. This CDR3 is built from 14 residues. V was trimmed by 6 bases and J by 2 bases, leaving 13 bases between them. DNA of the CDR3: TGTGCCAGCAACGGAGGGCGAATCACAGATACGCAGTATTTT. Translation gives CASNGGRITDTQYF.

This clonotype has only a few counts. This chain connects TRBV6-6 to TRBJ1-6; tentative D call: TRBD1 (6 bases). Germline-derived CDR1 and CDR2 are MNHNY and SVGAGI (reference sequence). The ends were cut back, 6 bases at V and 7 bases at J, with 13 bases in the middle. CDR3 length equals 14 residues. The CDR3 coding sequence is TGTGCCAGCAGAAAGGACAGATCCAATTCACCCCTCCACTTT. Translated: CASRKDRSNSPLHF.

The V and J genes are TRBV5-1 and TRBJ2-3; the D gene is possibly TRBD1 (6 bases). CDR1 and CDR2 (germline): SGHRS, YFSETQ. V dropped 4 bases and J dropped 4 bases, with 19 bases sitting between them. This CDR3 comprises 16 residues. The CDR3 sequence is CASSRQNGQRADTQYF. The CDR3, as DNA: TGCGCCAGCAGCCGCCAGAACGGACAGAGGGCAGATACGCAGTATTTT.

The genes are TRBV30 and TRBJ2-5; D is ambiguous. The V and J ends lost 1 base and 2 bases respectively, with 2 bases between them. The CDR3 has 11 amino acids. CDR1 and CDR2 (germline): GTSNPN, SVGIG (reference sequence). This chain's CDR3 is CAWSGQETQYF. CDR3 in DNA: TGTGCCTGGAGTGGGCAAGAGACCCAGTACTTC.

The chain recombines TRBV29-1 with TRBJ2-7, with D perhaps matching TRBD2 (5 bases). Germline V CDR1 and CDR2: SQVTM, ANQGSEA. Trimming cost V 6 bases and J 3 bases, with 24 bases left between them. The CDR3 is 16 amino acids. CDR3 sequence reads: CSVTDSSLDGGYEQYF. CDR3 coding DNA: TGCAGCGTCACCGATTCTTCCTTGGACGGAGGCTACGAGCAGTACTTC.

The chain couples TRBV7-2 to TRBJ1-4, with 11 nucleotides matching TRBD1. The germline V gene has CDR1 SGHTA and CDR2 FQGNSA. The CDR3 contains 15 residues. The J segment lost 8 bases and the V segment lost 3 bases, leaving 5 bases of the junction unmatched. The CDR3 loop is CASSFGTGGEEKLFF. CDR3 nucleotide sequence: TGTGCCAGCAGCTTCGGGACAGGGGGTGAGGAAAAACTGTTTTTT.

The CDR3 DNA sequence: TGCAGTGCTAGCACCGGAGGGGGTTCCTACGAGCAGTACTTC. Encoded protein: CSASTGGGSYEQYF. The chain uses TRBV20-1 and TRBJ2-7, with D perhaps assigned TRBD1 or TRBD2 (6 bases each). This CDR3 region has 14 residues. Trimming removed 3 bases from V and 1 base from J, with 13 bases in between. Germline CDR1 reads DFQATT; CDR2 reads SNEGSKA (reference sequence).

This clonotype was counted many times. The gene calls are TRBV5-1 and TRBJ2-7, with TRBD2 matching 14 bases. The CDR3 spans 14 residues. V dropped 3 bases and J dropped 8; count of bases not matched to a gene: 4. Germline assignment: CDR1 SGHRS and CDR2 YFSETQ. This CDR3 is CASSSGLAGEKQYF. CDR3 coding DNA: TGCGCCAGCAGCTCGGGACTAGCGGGAGAAAAGCAGTACTTC.

The chain is built from TRBV7-9 and TRBJ2-1; D may be TRBD2 (5 bases). V was cut by 0 bases and J by 5 bases, with 8 bases left in between. Germline V gene sequence: CDR1 SEHNR, CDR2 FQNEAQ (reference sequence). CDR3 size: 14 residues. Here the CDR3 reads CASSLAGSDNEQFF. The CDR3 nucleotides are TGTGCCAGCAGCTTAGCGGGGAGTGACAATGAGCAGTTCTTC.

The V gene is TRBV28, the J gene TRBJ2-7; D possibly corresponds to TRBD2 (6 bases). The CDR3 totals 20 residues. Trimming pared 5 bases from V and 7 bases from J, leaving 36 bases between. Germline-derived CDR1 and CDR2 are MDHEN and SYDVKM. The CDR3: CASSHLNPSLLAAAYNEQYF. CDR3 sequence (DNA): TGTGCCAGCAGTCACCTAAACCCGAGCCTACTAGCAGCGGCCTACAATGAGCAGTACTTC.

V is TRBV7-8 and J is TRBJ2-1, with TRBD1 matching 9 bases. Germline V gene sequence: CDR1 SGHVS, CDR2 FQNEAQ. V lost 5 bases, J lost 1 base, and 18 bases stayed unmatched. The CDR3 has 20 residues. The CDR3: CASSPPGTGRISGSYNEQFF. Here the CDR3 DNA reads TGTGCCAGCAGCCCGCCCGGGACAGGGCGGATAAGTGGGTCCTACAATGAGCAGTTCTTC. The complete variable domain, with remaining parts taken from reference TRBV7-8 and TRBJ2-1, reads GAGVSQSPRYKVAKRGQDVALRCDPISGHVSLFWYQQALGQGPEFLTYFQNEAQLDKSGLPSDRFFAERPEGSVSTLKIQRTQQEDSAVYLCASSPPGTGRISGSYNEQFFGPGTRLTVL.

This clonotype showed up many times. The chain couples TRBV6-5 to TRBJ2-7, with unresolved D. This CDR3 has 14 amino acids. The V gene's germline CDR1 is MNHEY and CDR2 SVGAGI. Trimming removed 5 bases from V and 3 bases from J, with 14 bases in between. CDR3 residues: CASSPALWVYEQYF. The CDR3 bases are TGTGCCAGCAGTCCTGCCCTGTGGGTCTACGAGCAGTACTTC.

This chain links TRBV24-1 with TRBJ2-3; maybe TRBD2 (5 bases). V was shortened by 4 bases and J by 2 bases, with 9 bases between the two germline ends. The CDR3 covers 14 residues. CDR1 is KGHDR and CDR2 is SFDVKD in the germline V gene. CDR3 in DNA: TGTGCCACCAGTGAAACCGACTACACAGATACGCAGTATTTT. Translating gives CATSETDYTDTQYF.

This rearrangement joins TRBV20-1 to TRBJ2-5; D not certain. V was cut by 6 bases and J by 2 bases, with 7 bases left in between. Per germline, CDR1 DFQATT and CDR2 SNEGSKA (reference sequence). The CDR3 is 11 residues long. The CDR3, as DNA: TGCAGTGCCGAGATACAAGAGACCCAGTACTTC. It translates to CSAEIQETQYF.

The J gene is TRBJ2-5, the V gene TRBV4-3; 9 bases are shared with TRBD1. Germline V CDR1 and CDR2: LGHNA, YSLEER. With 8 bases clipped from V and 11 bases from J, the junction kept 18 bases outside the gene matches. The CDR3 sequence is 15 residues long. The CDR3, as DNA: TGCGCCAGCGGATCGGGGGGACAGGGACTTGGGGAGCAGTACTTC. This translates into CASGSGGQGLGEQYF.

The table lists this clonotype with a few counts. The chain combines TRBV7-2 with TRBJ2-1, with TRBD2 identical over 8 bases. This CDR3 comprises 19 residues. Germline loops: CDR1 SGHTA, CDR2 FQGNSA. Losses at the gene ends were 1 base for V and 1 base for J; bases not matched to a gene: 12. CDR3 DNA sequence: TGTGCCAGCAGCTTAGTTGCGGGAGGTCTGATTCTGTCCTACAATGAGCAGTTCTTC. Amino acid sequence: CASSLVAGGLILSYNEQFF.

The gene calls are TRBV12-3 or TRBV12-4 and TRBJ2-3; perhaps TRBD2 as D (6 bases). The CDR3 consists of 14 residues. Trimming removed 6 bases from V and 4 bases from J, with 14 bases in between. The DNA for the CDR3 is TGTGCCAGCAGACTAGCCGGAAAAGCAGATACGCAGTATTTT. Protein product: CASRLAGKADTQYF.

V and J are TRBV15 and TRBJ2-1; 8 nucleotides agree with TRBD1. Germline CDR1 LNHNV, CDR2 YYDKDF (reference sequence). The trim removed 6 bases at V and 4 bases at J, leaving 8 bases unmatched. This CDR3 contains 15 residues. CDR3 region: CATSPGQGWYNEQFF. DNA for the CDR3: TGTGCCACCAGTCCCGGACAGGGTTGGTACAATGAGCAGTTCTTC.

This clonotype was seen more than once but under ten times. The rearrangement links TRBV20-1 to TRBJ2-3; D possibly corresponds to TRBD1 (5 bases). This CDR3 has 16 amino acids. V was clipped by 2 bases and J by 2 bases, with 17 bases between them. Looked up from germline, CDR1 is DFQATT and CDR2 is SNEGSKA (reference sequence). CDR3 DNA: TGCAGTGCTAGAAGCCCCGCAGGGTCCTCCACAGATACGCAGTATTTT. As protein: CSARSPAGSSTDTQYF.

This clonotype appeared a few times. This chain connects TRBV12-3 or TRBV12-4 to TRBJ2-5; TRBD1 aligns across 7 bases. This CDR3 has 15 residues. V trimming: 6 bases; J trimming: 1 base; junction bases outside the gene matches: 8. The CDR3 spells CASSSNQGVQETQYF. The CDR3 bases are TGTGCCAGCAGCTCAAACCAGGGGGTCCAAGAGACCCAGTACTTC.

The CDR3 loop reads CASSFRRSSTDTQYF. CDR3 bases: TGTGCCAGCAGCTTCCGTAGATCTAGCACAGATACGCAGTATTTT. The chain links TRBV5-8 to TRBJ2-3; D is undetermined. The CDR3 totals 15 residues. Germline V CDR1 and CDR2: SGHTS, YDEGEE. V was cut by 2 bases and J by 0 bases, with 10 bases left in between.

The rearrangement links TRBV9 to TRBJ2-6; D is perhaps TRBD2 (5 bases). This CDR3 region has 18 residues. Germline loops: CDR1 SGDLS, CDR2 YYNGEE. V was cut by 0 bases and J by 2 bases, with 15 bases left in between. CDR3 coding DNA: TGTGCCAGCAGCGTAGGGTCCGGTCTCGGGGCTGGGGCCAACGTCCTGACTTTC. Protein product: CASSVGSGLGAGANVLTF.

The chain links TRBV20-1 to TRBJ2-7; D might be TRBD2 (6 bases). The V gene lost 8 bases and the J gene lost 7 bases, with 18 bases spanning the gap. Germline V gene data show CDR1 as DFQATT and CDR2 as SNEGSKA (reference sequence). This CDR3 contains 12 residues. The CDR3 bases are TGCAGTACGCGGAGGGCCCCGGGGGAGCAGTACTTC. Protein: CSTRRAPGEQYF.

The rearrangement links TRBV5-1 to TRBJ2-5; tentatively, D is TRBD2 (6 bases). CDR3 length equals 15 residues. The germline V gene has CDR1 SGHRS and CDR2 YFSETQ. V was trimmed by 4 bases and J by 3 bases, leaving 16 bases between them. CDR3 sequence reads: CASSPEGIREETQYF. CDR3 nucleotides: TGCGCCAGCAGCCCGGAGGGGATACGCGAAGAGACCCAGTACTTC.

The chain links TRBV20-1 to TRBJ2-5; TRBD2 aligns across 8 bases. Trimming removed 6 bases from V and 11 bases from J; junction bases left unmatched: 20. The germline V gene encodes CDR1 DFQATT and CDR2 SNEGSKA (reference sequence). This CDR3 has 15 residues. This CDR3 is CSASTSWGTSGEQYF. The CDR3 DNA reads as TGCAGTGCATCCACATCGTGGGGGACTAGTGGGGAGCAGTACTTC.

CDR3 sequence: CSAAEGEAFF. DNA of the CDR3: TGCAGTGCTGCGGAGGGTGAAGCTTTCTTT. The J gene is TRBJ1-1, the V gene TRBV20-1; no clear D. This CDR3 region has 10 residues. V gave up 5 bases and J gave up 7 bases, with 8 bases separating them. The germline gives CDR1 DFQATT, CDR2 SNEGSKA (reference sequence).